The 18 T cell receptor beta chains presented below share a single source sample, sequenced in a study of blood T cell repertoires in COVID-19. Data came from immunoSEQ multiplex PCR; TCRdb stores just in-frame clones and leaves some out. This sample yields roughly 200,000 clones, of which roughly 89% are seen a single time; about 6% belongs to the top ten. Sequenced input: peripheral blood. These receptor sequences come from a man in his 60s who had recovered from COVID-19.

The CDR3 DNA is TGTGCCAGCAGCCGCCAAGGGACTAGCGGGAGCTACGAGCAGTACTTC. Protein product: CASSRQGTSGSYEQYF. The V and J genes are TRBV3-1 (or the pseudogene TRBV3-2) and TRBJ2-7, with 14 bases fitting TRBD2. The trim removed 4 bases at V and 3 bases at J, leaving 5 bases unmatched. The CDR3 is 16 amino acids. Germline V gene data show CDR1 as LGHDT and CDR2 as YNNKEL (reference sequence).

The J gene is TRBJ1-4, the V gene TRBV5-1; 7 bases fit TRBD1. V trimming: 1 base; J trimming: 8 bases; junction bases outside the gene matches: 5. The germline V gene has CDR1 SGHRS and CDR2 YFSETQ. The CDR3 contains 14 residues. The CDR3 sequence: CASSLSQGEEKLFF. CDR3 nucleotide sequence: TGCGCCAGCAGCTTGTCCCAGGGGGAGGAAAAACTGTTTTTT.

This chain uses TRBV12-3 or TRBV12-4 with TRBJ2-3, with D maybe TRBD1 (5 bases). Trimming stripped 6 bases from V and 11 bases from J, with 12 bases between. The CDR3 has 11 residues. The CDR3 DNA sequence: TGTGCCAGCAGCCCCCAAGGGGAGCAGTATTTT. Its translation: CASSPQGEQYF.

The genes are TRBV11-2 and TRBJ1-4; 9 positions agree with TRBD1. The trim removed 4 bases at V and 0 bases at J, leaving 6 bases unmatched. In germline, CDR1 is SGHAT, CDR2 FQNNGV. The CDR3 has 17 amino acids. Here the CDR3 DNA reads TGTGCCAGCAGCTCCTGGACAGGGGCGACAACTAATGAAAAACTGTTTTTT. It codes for CASSSWTGATTNEKLFF.

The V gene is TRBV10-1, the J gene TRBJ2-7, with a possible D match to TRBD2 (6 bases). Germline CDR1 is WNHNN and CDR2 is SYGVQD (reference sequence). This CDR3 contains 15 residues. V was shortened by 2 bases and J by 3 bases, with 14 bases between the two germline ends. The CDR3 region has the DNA TGCGCCAGCAGTGAGGGGGGGACTGCAGGCTACGAGCAGTACTTC. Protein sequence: CASSEGGTAGYEQYF.

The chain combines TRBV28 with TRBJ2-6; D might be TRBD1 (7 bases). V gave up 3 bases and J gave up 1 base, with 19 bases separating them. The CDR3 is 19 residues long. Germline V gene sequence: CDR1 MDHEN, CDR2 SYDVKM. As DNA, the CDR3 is TGTGCCAGCAGTTTCGTAGGTCCAGGGGGGTTGTCTGGGGCCAACGTCCTGACTTTC. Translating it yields CASSFVGPGGLSGANVLTF.

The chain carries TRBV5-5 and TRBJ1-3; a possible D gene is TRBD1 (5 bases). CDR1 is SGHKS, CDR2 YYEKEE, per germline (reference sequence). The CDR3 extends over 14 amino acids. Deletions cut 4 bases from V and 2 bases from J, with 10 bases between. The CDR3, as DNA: TGTGCCAGCAGCCCCGGCAGGGCTGGAAACACCATATATTTT. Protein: CASSPGRAGNTIYF.

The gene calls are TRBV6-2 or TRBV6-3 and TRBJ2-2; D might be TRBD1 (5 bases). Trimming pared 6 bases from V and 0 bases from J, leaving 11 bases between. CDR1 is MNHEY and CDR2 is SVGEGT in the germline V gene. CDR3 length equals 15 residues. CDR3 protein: CASSSRTTNTGELFF. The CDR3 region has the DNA TGTGCCAGCAGCAGCAGGACAACGAACACCGGGGAGCTGTTTTTT.

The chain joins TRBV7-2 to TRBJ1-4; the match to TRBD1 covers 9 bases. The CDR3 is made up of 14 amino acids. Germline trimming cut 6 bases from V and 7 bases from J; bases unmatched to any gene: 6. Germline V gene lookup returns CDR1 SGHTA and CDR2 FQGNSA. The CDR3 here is CASSPGQGREKLFF. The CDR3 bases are TGTGCCAGCAGTCCGGGACAGGGACGTGAAAAACTGTTTTTT.

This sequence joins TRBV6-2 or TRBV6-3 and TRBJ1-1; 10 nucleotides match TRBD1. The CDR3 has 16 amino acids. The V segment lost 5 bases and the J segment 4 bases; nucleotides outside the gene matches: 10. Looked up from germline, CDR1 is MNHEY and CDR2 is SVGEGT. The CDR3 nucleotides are TGTGCCAGCAGTCCGCTCCGACAGGGGGCTATCACTGAAGCTTTCTTT. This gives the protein CASSPLRQGAITEAFF.

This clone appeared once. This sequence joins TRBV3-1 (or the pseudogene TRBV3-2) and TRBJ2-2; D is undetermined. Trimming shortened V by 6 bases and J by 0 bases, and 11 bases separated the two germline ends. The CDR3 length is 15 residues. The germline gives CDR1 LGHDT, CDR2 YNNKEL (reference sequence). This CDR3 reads CASRLRNANTGELFF. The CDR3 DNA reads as TGTGCCAGCAGGCTCAGGAACGCGAACACCGGGGAGCTGTTTTTT.

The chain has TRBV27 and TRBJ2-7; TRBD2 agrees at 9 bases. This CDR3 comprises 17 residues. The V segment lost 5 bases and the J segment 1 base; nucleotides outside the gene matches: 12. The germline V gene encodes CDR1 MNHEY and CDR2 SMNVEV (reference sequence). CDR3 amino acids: CASSPDFLAGLSYEQYF. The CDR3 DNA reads TGTGCCAGCAGTCCAGACTTTCTAGCGGGACTTTCCTACGAGCAGTACTTC.

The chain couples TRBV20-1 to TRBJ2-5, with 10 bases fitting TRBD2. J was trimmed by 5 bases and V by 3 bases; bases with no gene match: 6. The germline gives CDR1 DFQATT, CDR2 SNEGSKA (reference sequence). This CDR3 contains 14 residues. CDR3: CSASEGLASETQYF. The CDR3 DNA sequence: TGCAGTGCTAGTGAGGGACTAGCGTCCGAGACCCAGTACTTC.

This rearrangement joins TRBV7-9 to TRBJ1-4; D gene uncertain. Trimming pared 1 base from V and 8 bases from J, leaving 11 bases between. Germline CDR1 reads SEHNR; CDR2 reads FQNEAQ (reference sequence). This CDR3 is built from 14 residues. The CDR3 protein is CASSLGATIEKLFF. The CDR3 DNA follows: TGTGCCAGCAGCTTAGGGGCCACGATAGAAAAACTGTTTTTT.

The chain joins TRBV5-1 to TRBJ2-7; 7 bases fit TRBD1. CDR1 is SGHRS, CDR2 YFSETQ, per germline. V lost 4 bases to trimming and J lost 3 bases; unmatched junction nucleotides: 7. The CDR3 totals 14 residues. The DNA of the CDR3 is TGCGCCAGCAGCCCAGCAGGGGGTATCTACGAGCAGTACTTC. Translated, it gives CASSPAGGIYEQYF.

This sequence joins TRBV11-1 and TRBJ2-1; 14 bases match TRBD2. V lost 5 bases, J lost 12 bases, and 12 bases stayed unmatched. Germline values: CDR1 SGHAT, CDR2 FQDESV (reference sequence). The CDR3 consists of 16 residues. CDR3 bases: TGTGCCAGCAGCGCTAGGGGACTAGCGGGGGCTTCGACGCAGTTCTTC. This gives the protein CASSARGLAGASTQFF.

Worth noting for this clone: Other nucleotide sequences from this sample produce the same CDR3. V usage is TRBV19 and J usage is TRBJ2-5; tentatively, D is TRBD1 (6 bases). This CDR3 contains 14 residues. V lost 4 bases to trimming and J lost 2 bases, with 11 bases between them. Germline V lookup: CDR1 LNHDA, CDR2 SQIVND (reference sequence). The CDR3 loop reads CASSRGLAQETQYF. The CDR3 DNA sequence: TGTGCCAGTAGTAGGGGGCTAGCTCAAGAGACCCAGTACTTC.

CDR3 sequence reads: CASSVASGFSYEQYF. DNA for the CDR3: TGTGCCAGCAGCGTAGCTTCGGGATTCTCCTACGAGCAGTACTTC. The rearrangement joins TRBV9 to TRBJ2-7; a weak D match, TRBD2 (5 bases). This CDR3 is built from 15 residues. The ends were cut back, 0 bases at V and 0 bases at J, with 10 bases in the middle. Germline loops: CDR1 SGDLS, CDR2 YYNGEE.